The text below deals with one TCR beta chain. What it recognizes is unknown. Generated by immunoSEQ multiplex PCR, the TCRdb table keeps only in-frame clones and is missing some. The sample records approximately 44,000 clones, around 95% being singletons. These data originate in a study of T cell clonotyping in hematopoietic cell transplantation. Study-wide findings and caveats: After transplant, recipient diversity fell while pathologically expanded clonotypes grew through day 180. At the given depth, recipient repertoires were over 95% de novo clonotypes. Without cell sorting, CD4 versus CD8 contributions remain unresolved. Broader posttransplant TCR repertoire diversity was predicted by graft donor and pretransplant recipient Inverse Simpson Index values.

This receptor was taken from a woman in her fifties or sixties in good health. Some clones in this sample may be carry-over from other donors' samples. The sample was peripheral blood mononuclear cells.

CDR3 protein: CASSIKVGGTEQFF. The CDR3 region has the DNA TGTGCCAGTAGTATAAAAGTCGGGGGGACTGAGCAGTTCTTC. The rearrangement joins TRBV19 to TRBJ2-1; 7 bases line up with TRBD2. CDR3 size: 14 residues. The germline V gene encodes CDR1 LNHDA and CDR2 SQIVND (reference sequence). V shed 2 bases and J 9 bases; nucleotides not matched to a gene: 7.